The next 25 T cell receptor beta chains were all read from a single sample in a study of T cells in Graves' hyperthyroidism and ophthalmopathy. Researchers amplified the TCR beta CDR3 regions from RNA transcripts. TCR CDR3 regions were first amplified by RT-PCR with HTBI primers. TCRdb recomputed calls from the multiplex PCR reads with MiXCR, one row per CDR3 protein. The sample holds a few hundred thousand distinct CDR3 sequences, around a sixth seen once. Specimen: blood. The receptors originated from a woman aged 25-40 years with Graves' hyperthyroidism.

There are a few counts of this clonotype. The CDR3 sequence: CASSLDRVGIEKLFF. CDR3 coding DNA: TGTGCCAGCAGCTTAGATAGGGTCGGGATTGAAAAACTGTTTTTT. The rearrangement joins TRBV11-2 to TRBJ1-4; D unclear. Trimming removed 0 bases from V and 7 bases from J, with 12 bases in between. The CDR3 consists of 15 residues. Germline V gives CDR1 SGHAT, CDR2 FQNNGV.

DNA of the CDR3: TGCGCCAGCAGCAGCGGACTAGCGGGAGGGGCGGAGACCCAGTACTTC. Protein product: CASSSGLAGGAETQYF. V and J are TRBV5-1 and TRBJ2-5; 15 positions match TRBD2. The germline V gene has CDR1 SGHRS and CDR2 YFSETQ. The CDR3 has 16 residues. The V gene end was trimmed by 4 bases and the J gene end by 5 bases; junction bases not matched to a gene: 6. The full variable domain, with the rest looked up from reference TRBV5-1 and TRBJ2-5, is KAGVTQTPRYLIKTRGQQVTLSCSPISGHRSVSWYQQTPGQGLQFLFEYFSETQRNKGNFPGRFSGRQFSNSRSEMNVSTLELGDSALYLCASSSGLAGGAETQYFGPGTRLLVL.

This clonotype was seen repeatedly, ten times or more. The CDR3 coding sequence is TGCAGTGCCGAGTCGCCGGATGCGTGGGCCAGCACAGATACGCAGTATTTT. Amino acid sequence: CSAESPDAWASTDTQYF. The chain combines TRBV20-1 with TRBJ2-3; D unresolved. The CDR3 loop spans 17 amino acids. The V end was cut by 6 bases, the J end by 0 bases, with 22 bases between. Germline assignment: CDR1 DFQATT and CDR2 SNEGSKA (reference sequence).

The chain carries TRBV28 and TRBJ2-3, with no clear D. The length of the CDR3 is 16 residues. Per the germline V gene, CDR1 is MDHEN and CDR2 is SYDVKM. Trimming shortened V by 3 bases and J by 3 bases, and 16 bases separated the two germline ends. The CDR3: CASSFLGSGRTDTQYF. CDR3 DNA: TGTGCCAGCAGTTTCTTGGGCTCCGGGCGGACAGATACGCAGTATTTT. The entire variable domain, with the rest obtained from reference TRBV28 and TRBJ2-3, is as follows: DVKVTQSSRYLVKRTGEKVFLECVQDMDHENMFWYRQDPGLGLRLIYFSYDVKMKEKGDIPEGYSVSREKKERFSLILESASTNQTSMYLCASSFLGSGRTDTQYFGPGTRLTVL.

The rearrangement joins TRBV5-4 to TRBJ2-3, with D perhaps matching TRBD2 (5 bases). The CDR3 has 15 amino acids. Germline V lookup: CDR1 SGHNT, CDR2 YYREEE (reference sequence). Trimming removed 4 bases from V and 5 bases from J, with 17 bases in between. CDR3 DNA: TGTGCCAGCAGCCCCAGCGGAGGAGAGGTAGATACGCAGTATTTT. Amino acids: CASSPSGGEVDTQYF.

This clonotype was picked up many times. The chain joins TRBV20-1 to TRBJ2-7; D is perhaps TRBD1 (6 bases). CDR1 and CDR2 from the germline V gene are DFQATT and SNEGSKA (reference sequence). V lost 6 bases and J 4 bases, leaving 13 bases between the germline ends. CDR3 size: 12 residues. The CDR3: CSATDRRYEQYF. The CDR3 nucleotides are TGCAGTGCGACCGACAGGCGTTACGAGCAGTACTTC.

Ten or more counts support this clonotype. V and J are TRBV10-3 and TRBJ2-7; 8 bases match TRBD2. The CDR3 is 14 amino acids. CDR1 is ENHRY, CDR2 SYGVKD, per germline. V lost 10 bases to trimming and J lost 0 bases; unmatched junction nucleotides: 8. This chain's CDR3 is CATHPGTSSYEQYF. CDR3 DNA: TGTGCCACTCACCCCGGGACTAGCTCCTACGAGCAGTACTTC.

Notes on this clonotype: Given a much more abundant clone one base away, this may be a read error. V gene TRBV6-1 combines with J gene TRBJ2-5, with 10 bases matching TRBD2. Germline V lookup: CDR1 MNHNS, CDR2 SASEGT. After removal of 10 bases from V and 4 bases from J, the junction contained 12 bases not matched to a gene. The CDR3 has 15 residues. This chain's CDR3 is CATTPSGSGRETQYF. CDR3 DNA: TGTGCCACTACACCTAGCGGGAGCGGTCGAGAGACCCAGTACTTC.

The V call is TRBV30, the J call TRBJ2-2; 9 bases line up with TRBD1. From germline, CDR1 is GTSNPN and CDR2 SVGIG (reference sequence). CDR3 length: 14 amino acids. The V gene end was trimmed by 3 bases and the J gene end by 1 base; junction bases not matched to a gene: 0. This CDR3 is CAWRGQGNTGELFF. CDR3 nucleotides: TGTGCCTGGAGGGGACAGGGGAACACCGGGGAGCTGTTTTTT.

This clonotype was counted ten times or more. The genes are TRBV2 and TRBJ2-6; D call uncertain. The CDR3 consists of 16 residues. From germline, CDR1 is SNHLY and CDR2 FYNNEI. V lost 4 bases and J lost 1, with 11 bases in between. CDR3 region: CASSGSTHSGANVLTF. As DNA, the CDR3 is TGTGCCAGCAGTGGGTCCACCCATTCTGGGGCCAACGTCCTGACTTTC.

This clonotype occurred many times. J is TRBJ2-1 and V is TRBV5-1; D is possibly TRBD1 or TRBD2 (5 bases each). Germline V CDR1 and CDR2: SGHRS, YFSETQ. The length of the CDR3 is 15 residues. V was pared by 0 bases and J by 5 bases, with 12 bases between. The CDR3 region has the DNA TGCGCCAGCAGCTTGGATGGGGGTCCCCACAATGAGCAGTTCTTC. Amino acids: CASSLDGGPHNEQFF. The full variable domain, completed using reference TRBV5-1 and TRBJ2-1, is KAGVTQTPRYLIKTRGQQVTLSCSPISGHRSVSWYQQTPGQGLQFLFEYFSETQRNKGNFPGRFSGRQFSNSRSEMNVSTLELGDSALYLCASSLDGGPHNEQFFGPGTRLTVL.

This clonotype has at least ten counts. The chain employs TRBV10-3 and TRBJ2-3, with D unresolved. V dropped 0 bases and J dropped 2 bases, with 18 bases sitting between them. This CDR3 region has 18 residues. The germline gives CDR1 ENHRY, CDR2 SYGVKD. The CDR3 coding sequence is TGTGCCATCAGTGAGTCGACTCGAGCAGCGAGAGTCACAGATACGCAGTATTTT. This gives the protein CAISESTRAARVTDTQYF.

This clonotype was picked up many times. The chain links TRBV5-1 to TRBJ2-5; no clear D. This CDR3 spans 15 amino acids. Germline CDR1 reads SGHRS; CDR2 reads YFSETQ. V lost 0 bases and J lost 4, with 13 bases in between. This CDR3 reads CASSLAGSLGETQYF. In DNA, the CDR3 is TGCGCCAGCAGCTTGGCTGGTTCCCTCGGAGAGACCCAGTACTTC.

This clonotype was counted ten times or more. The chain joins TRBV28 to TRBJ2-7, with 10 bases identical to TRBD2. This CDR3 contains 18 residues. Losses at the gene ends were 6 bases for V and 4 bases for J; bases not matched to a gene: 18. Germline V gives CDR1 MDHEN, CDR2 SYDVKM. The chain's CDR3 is CASSQAASGRSVWYEQYF. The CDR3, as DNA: TGTGCCAGCAGCCAAGCCGCTAGCGGGAGATCTGTGTGGTACGAGCAGTACTTC.

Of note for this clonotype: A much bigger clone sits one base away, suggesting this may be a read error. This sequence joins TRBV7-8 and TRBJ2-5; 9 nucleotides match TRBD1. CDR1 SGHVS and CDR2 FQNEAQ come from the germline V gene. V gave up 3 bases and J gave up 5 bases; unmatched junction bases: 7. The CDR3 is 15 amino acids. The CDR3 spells CASSFPQGAGETQYF. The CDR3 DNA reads TGTGCCAGCAGCTTTCCACAGGGGGCTGGGGAGACCCAGTACTTC.

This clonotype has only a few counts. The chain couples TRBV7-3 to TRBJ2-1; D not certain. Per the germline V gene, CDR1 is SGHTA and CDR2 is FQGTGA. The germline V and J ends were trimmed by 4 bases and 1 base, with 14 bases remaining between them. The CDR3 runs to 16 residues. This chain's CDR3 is CASSSTPTGSYNEQFF. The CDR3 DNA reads TGTGCCAGCAGCTCGACCCCTACTGGGTCCTACAATGAGCAGTTCTTC. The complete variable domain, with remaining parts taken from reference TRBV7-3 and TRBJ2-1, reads GAGVSQTPSNKVTEKGKYVELRCDPISGHTALYWYRQSLGQGPEFLIYFQGTGAADDSGLPNDRFFAVRPEGSVSTLKIQRTERGDSAVYLCASSSTPTGSYNEQFFGPGTRLTVL.

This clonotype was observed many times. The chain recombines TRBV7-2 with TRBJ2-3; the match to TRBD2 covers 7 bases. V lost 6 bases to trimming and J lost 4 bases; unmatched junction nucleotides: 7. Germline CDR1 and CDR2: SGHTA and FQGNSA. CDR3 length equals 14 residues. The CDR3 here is CASRPARGADTQYF. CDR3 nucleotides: TGTGCCAGCAGGCCCGCCCGGGGGGCAGATACGCAGTATTTT.

The CDR3 nucleotides are TGTGCCAGCCCACTTAAATTGAGCGGGGAAGGAAGAATTAGCTCCTACAATGAGCAGTTCTTC. It codes for CASPLKLSGEGRISSYNEQFF. V and J are TRBV7-9 and TRBJ2-1; 7 nucleotides match TRBD2. Trimming took 8 bases from V and 0 from J; bases not matched to a gene: 25. Germline V gene lookup returns CDR1 SEHNR and CDR2 FQNEAQ (reference sequence). The CDR3 spans 21 residues.

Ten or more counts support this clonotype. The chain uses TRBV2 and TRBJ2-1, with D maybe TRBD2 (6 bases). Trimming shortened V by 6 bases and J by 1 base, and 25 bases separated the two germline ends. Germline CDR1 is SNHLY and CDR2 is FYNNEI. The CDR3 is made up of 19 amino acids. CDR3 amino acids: CASREDQLGGGHSYNEQFF. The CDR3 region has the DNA TGTGCCAGCAGAGAGGACCAACTCGGGGGAGGTCATTCCTACAATGAGCAGTTCTTC. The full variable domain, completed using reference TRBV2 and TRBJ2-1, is EPEVTQTPSHQVTQMGQEVILRCVPISNHLYFYWYRQILGQKVEFLVSFYNNEISEKSEIFDDQFSVERPDGSNFTLKIRSTKLEDSAMYFCASREDQLGGGHSYNEQFFGPGTRLTVL.

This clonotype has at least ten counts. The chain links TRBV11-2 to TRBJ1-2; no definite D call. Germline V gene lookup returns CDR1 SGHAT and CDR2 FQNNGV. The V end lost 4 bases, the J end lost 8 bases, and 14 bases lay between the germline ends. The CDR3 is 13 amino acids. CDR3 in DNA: TGTGCCAGCAGCTCGGACGGGTTTGGCGGCTACACCTTC. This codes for CASSSDGFGGYTF.

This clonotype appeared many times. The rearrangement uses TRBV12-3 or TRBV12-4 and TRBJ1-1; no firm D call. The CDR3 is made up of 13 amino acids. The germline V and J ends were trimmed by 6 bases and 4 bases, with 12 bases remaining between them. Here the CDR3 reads CASSWGPGTEAFF. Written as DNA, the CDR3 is TGTGCCAGCAGCTGGGGTCCGGGCACTGAAGCTTTCTTT.

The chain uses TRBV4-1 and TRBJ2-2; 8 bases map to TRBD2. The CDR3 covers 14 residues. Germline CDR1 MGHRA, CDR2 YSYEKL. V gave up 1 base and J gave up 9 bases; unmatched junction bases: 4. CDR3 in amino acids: CASSQVRGGRELFF. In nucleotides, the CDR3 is TGCGCCAGCAGCCAAGTCCGGGGGGGAAGGGAGCTGTTTTTT.

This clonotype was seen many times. In DNA, the CDR3 is TGCGCCAGCAGCTTGGTCAGTGTTGGCCACAATGAGCAGTTCTTC. It is translated as CASSLVSVGHNEQFF. This chain joins TRBV5-1 and TRBJ2-1; D unresolved. Germline V lookup: CDR1 SGHRS, CDR2 YFSETQ. This CDR3 contains 15 residues. V lost 0 bases and J 5 bases, leaving 12 bases between the germline ends. Based on the CDR3 plus reference TRBV5-1 and TRBJ2-1, the full variable domain is KAGVTQTPRYLIKTRGQQVTLSCSPISGHRSVSWYQQTPGQGLQFLFEYFSETQRNKGNFPGRFSGRQFSNSRSEMNVSTLELGDSALYLCASSLVSVGHNEQFFGPGTRLTVL.

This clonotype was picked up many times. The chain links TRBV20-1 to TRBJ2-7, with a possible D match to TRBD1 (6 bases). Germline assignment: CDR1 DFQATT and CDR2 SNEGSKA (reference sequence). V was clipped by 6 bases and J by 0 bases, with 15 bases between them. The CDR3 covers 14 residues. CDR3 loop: CSASRTADSYEQYF. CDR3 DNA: TGCAGTGCGTCGAGGACAGCTGACTCCTACGAGCAGTACTTC.

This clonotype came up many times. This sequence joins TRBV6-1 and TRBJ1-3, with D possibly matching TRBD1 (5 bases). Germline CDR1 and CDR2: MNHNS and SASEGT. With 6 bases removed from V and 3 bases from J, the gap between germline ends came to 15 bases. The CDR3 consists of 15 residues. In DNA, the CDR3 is TGTGCCAGCAGGCCGGCCGGGGGGATTGGAAACACCATATATTTT. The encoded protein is CASRPAGGIGNTIYF.